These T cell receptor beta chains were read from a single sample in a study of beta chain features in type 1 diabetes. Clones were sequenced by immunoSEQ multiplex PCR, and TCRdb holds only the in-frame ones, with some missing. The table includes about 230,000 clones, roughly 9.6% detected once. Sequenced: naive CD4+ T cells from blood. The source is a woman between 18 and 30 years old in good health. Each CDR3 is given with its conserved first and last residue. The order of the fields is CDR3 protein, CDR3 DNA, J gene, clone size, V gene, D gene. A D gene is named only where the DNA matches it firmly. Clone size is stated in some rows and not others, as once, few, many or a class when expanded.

CDR3 protein: CASSLRPGFGETQYF
CDR3 DNA: TGTGCCAGCAGTTTAAGGCCAGGGTTTGGAGAGACCCAGTACTTC
J gene: TRBJ2-5
clone size: few
V gene: TRBV27
D gene: NA

CDR3 protein: CASSIEEGSTEAFF
CDR3 DNA: TGTGCCAGTAGTATAGAGGAGGGAAGCACTGAAGCTTTCTTT
J gene: TRBJ1-1
clone size: NA
V gene: TRBV19
D gene: NA

CDR3 protein: CASSPGLAVNTGELFF
CDR3 DNA: TGCGCCAGCAGCCCCGGACTAGCGGTTAACACCGGGGAGCTGTTTTTT
J gene: TRBJ2-2
clone size: NA
V gene: TRBV5-1
D gene: TRBD2

CDR3 protein: CASSPIGGRGQDYEQYF
CDR3 DNA: TGTGCCAGCAGCCCGATAGGGGGGCGAGGACAGGACTACGAGCAGTACTTC
J gene: TRBJ2-7
clone size: NA
V gene: TRBV7-3
D gene: NA

CDR3 protein: CASSWRQLNEQFF
CDR3 DNA: TGTGCCAGCAGCTGGCGACAGTTAAATGAGCAGTTCTTC
J gene: TRBJ2-1
clone size: NA
V gene: TRBV6-1
D gene: NA

CDR3 protein: CASSFYSSASSYNEQFF
CDR3 DNA: TGCGCCAGCAGCTTCTACTCTAGCGCGAGCTCCTACAATGAGCAGTTCTTC
J gene: TRBJ2-1
clone size: NA
V gene: TRBV5-1
D gene: NA

CDR3 protein: CASTGDRTGNTIYF
CDR3 DNA: TGTGCCAGTACGGGGGACAGGACCGGAAACACCATATATTTT
J gene: TRBJ1-3
clone size: NA
V gene: TRBV19
D gene: TRBD1

CDR3 protein: CASSLRQEAYEQYF
CDR3 DNA: TGTGCCAGCAGCTTACGACAGGAGGCCTACGAGCAGTACTTC
J gene: TRBJ2-7
clone size: NA
V gene: TRBV7-2
D gene: NA

CDR3 protein: CASSLVQGGLNEQFF
CDR3 DNA: TGCGCCAGCAGCTTGGTACAGGGTGGCCTTAATGAGCAGTTCTTC
J gene: TRBJ2-1
clone size: NA
V gene: TRBV5-1
D gene: NA

CDR3 protein: CASRARQGQETQYF
CDR3 DNA: TGCGCCAGCAGGGCAAGACAGGGCCAAGAGACCCAGTACTTC
J gene: TRBJ2-5
clone size: NA
V gene: TRBV5-1
D gene: TRBD1

CDR3 protein: CASSFGTFQTQYYEQYF
CDR3 DNA: TGCGCCAGCAGCTTCGGGACTTTCCAAACTCAATACTACGAGCAGTACTTC
J gene: TRBJ2-7
clone size: few
V gene: TRBV5-1
D gene: NA

CDR3 protein: CAISESRDYGYTF
CDR3 DNA: TGTGCCATCAGTGAGTCGAGAGACTATGGCTACACCTTC
J gene: TRBJ1-2
clone size: NA
V gene: TRBV6-1
D gene: NA

CDR3 protein: CASSLAKPGTGKIYGYTF
CDR3 DNA: TGTGCCAGCAGCTTAGCCAAGCCCGGGACAGGGAAGATCTATGGCTACACCTTC
J gene: TRBJ1-2
clone size: few
V gene: TRBV7-6
D gene: TRBD1

CDR3 protein: CASTPGGTQYF
CDR3 DNA: TGTGCCAGCACCCCGGGTGGTACGCAGTATTTT
J gene: TRBJ2-3
clone size: few
V gene: TRBV2
D gene: NA